A selection of T cell receptor beta chains follows, all from one sample in a study of cytomegalovirus exposure and HLA in healthy donors. Assay used: immunoSEQ multiplex PCR; TCRdb lists only in-frame clones, some missing. The sample records approximately 100,000 clones, just under 80% being singletons. The sample comprised PBMCs. All receptors come from a woman aged 40 to 49 in good health and CMV-seropositive. Both conserved end residues are part of each CDR3. A D gene is named only where the DNA matches it firmly. Clone size is shown for a subset of rows, as once, few, many or a class of expanded clone.

j_gene | abundance | v_gene | d_gene | CDR3aa | CDR3nt
TRBJ1-6 | - | TRBV7-8 | TRBD1 | CASSLVVGQGAPGNSPLHF | TGTGCCAGCAGCTTAGTAGTGGGACAGGGGGCGCCGGGGAATTCACCCCTCCACTTT
TRBJ2-7 | - | TRBV5-8 | - | CASSGAGSQYEQYF | TGTGCCAGCAGCGGAGCCGGGAGCCAATACGAGCAGTACTTC
TRBJ2-3 | - | TRBV28 | - | CASSHPQADTQYF | TGTGCCAGCAGCCACCCCCAGGCAGATACGCAGTATTTT
TRBJ2-7 | - | TRBV11-1 | TRBD1 | CASSPTGGYEQYF | TGTGCCAGCAGCCCTACAGGGGGCTACGAGCAGTACTTC
TRBJ2-1 | - | TRBV4-2 | TRBD2 | CASSQEGLALHNEQFF | TGTGCCAGCAGCCAAGAGGGACTAGCCCTTCACAATGAGCAGTTCTTC
TRBJ1-5 | - | TRBV7-9 | - | CASSPPGGGVDNQPQHF | TGTGCCAGCAGCCCTCCCGGCGGGGGTGTGGACAATCAGCCCCAGCATTTT
TRBJ2-1 | - | TRBV25-1 | - | CARHGSSYNEQFF | TGTGCCAGGCACGGGAGCTCCTACAATGAGCAGTTCTTC
TRBJ2-1 | - | TRBV29-1 | TRBD2 | CSVSPGREKFYNEQFF | TGCAGCGTTTCCCCAGGGCGGGAGAAATTCTACAATGAGCAGTTCTTC
TRBJ2-1 | few | TRBV19 | TRBD2 | CAGRGSGGTSYNEQFF | TGTGCCGGAAGGGGTAGCGGGGGCACCTCCTACAATGAGCAGTTCTTC
TRBJ2-1 | - | TRBV9 | - | CASSVERTPAGQIYNEQFF | TGTGCCAGCAGCGTAGAGAGGACTCCGGCGGGGCAGATATACAATGAGCAGTTCTTC
TRBJ2-7 | - | TRBV6-6 | - | CASSYGQRVLEQYF | TGTGCCAGCAGTTACGGCCAGAGGGTTCTCGAGCAGTACTTC